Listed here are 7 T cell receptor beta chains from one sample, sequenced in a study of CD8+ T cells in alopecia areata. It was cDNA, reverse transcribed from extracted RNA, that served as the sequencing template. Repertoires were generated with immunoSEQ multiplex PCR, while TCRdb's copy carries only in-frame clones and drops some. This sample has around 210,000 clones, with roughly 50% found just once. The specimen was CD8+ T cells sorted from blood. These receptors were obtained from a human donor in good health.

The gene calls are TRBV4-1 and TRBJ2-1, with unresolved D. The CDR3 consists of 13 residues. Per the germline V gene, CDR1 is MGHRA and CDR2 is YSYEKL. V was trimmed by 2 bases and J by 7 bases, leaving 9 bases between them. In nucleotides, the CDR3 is TGCGCCAGCAGCCAACAGATGGGAAATGAGCAGTTCTTC. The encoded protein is CASSQQMGNEQFF.

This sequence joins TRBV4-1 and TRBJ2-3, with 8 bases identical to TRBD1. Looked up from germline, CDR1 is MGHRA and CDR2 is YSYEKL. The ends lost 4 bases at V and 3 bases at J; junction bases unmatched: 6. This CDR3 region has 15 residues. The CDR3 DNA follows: TGCGCCAGCAGCCCAGGACAGGGTCGGACAGATACGCAGTATTTT. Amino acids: CASSPGQGRTDTQYF.

CDR3 in amino acids: CASSQEGRNNYGYTF. The DNA for the CDR3 is TGCGCCAGCAGCCAAGAGGGCAGAAATAACTATGGCTACACCTTC. V usage is TRBV4-1 and J usage is TRBJ1-2; D ambiguous. The CDR3 covers 15 residues. The germline CDR1 and CDR2 sequences are MGHRA and YSYEKL. The V end was cut by 0 bases, the J end by 1 base, with 9 bases between.

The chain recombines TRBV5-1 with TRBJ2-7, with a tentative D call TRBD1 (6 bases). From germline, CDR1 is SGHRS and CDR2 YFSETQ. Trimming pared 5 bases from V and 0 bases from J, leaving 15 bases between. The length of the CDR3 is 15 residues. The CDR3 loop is CASSNGKGDSYEQYF. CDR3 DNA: TGCGCCAGCAGTAACGGAAAGGGGGACTCCTACGAGCAGTACTTC.

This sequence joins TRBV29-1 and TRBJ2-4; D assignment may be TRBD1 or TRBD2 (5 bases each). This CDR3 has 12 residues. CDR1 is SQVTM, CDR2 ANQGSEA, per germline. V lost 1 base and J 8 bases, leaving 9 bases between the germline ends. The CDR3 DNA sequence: TGCAGCGTTGAAGCCCAGGGAGACATTCAGTACTTC. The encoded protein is CSVEAQGDIQYF.

The CDR3 sequence is CASSKVLREAFF. The CDR3 DNA follows: TGTGCCAGCAGCAAAGTCTTAAGGGAAGCTTTCTTT. V usage is TRBV21-1 and J usage is TRBJ1-1. TRBV21-1 is deemed a pseudogene. This CDR3 region has 12 residues.

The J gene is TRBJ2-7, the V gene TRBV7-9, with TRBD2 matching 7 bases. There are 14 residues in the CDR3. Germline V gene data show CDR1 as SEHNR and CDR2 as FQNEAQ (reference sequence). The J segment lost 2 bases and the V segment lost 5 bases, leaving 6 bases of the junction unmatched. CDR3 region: CASSGAGEAYEQYF. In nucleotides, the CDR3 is TGTGCCAGCAGCGGCGCGGGGGAAGCCTACGAGCAGTACTTC. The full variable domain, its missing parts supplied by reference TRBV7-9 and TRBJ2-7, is DTGVSQNPRHKITKRGQNVTFRCDPISEHNRLYWYRQTLGQGPEFLTYFQNEAQLEKSRLLSDRFSAERPKGSFSTLEIQRTEQGDSAMYLCASSGAGEAYEQYFGPGTRLTVT.